This T cell receptor (beta chain) is from a study of blood T cell repertoires in COVID-19. Study-level information: COVID-19 samples, acute and convalescent, were from the United States, Italy and Spain. Nucleic acid was either cDNA or gDNA, and it came from T cells, B-cell-depleted T cells, or PBMCs.

Authors' methods: The assay estimated nucleated cells by amplifying reference gene primers. Method: immunoSEQ multiplex PCR; TCRdb's copy keeps in-frame clones and lacks some. Clonal size and the V and J genes are those of that table, whereas D and trimming came from the DNA. The data show 90,000 to 130,000 clones, roughly 76% seen once. The V gene lost 3 bases and the J gene lost 6 bases, with 13 bases spanning the gap. The V gene's germline CDR1 is SGDLS and CDR2 YYNGEE. This CDR3 contains 14 residues. This TCR was recovered from a woman aged 55-75 years with acute or convalescent COVID-19. The sequencing input was peripheral blood. V is TRBV9 and J is TRBJ2-1; TRBD1 is a possible D gene (5 bases). The CDR3 protein is CASSAQGTSNEQFF. CDR3 nucleotides: TGTGCCAGCAGCGCCCAGGGAACCAGCAATGAGCAGTTCTTC.